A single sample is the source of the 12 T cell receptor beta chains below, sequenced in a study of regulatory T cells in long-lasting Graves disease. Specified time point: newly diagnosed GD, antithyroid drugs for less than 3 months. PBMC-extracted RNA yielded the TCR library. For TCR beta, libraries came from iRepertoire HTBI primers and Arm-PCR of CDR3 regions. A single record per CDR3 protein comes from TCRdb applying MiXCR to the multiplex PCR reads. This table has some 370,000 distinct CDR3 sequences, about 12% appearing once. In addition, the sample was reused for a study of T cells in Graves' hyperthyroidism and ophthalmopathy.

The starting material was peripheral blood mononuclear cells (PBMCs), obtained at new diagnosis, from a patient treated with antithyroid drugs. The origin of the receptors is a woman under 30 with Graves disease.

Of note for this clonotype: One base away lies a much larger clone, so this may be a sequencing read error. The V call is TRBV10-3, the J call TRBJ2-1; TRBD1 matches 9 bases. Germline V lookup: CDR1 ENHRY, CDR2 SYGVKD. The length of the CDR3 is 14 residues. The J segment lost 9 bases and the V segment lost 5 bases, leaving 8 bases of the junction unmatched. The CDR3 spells CAISLQGAQGEQFF. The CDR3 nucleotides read TGTGCCATCAGTTTACAGGGGGCGCAAGGTGAGCAGTTCTTC.

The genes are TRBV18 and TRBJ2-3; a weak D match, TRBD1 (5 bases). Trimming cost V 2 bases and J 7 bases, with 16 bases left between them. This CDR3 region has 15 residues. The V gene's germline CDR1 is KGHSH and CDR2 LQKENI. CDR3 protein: CASSPAQKRGHTQYF. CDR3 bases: TGTGCCAGCTCACCAGCACAGAAAAGGGGCCATACGCAGTATTTT.

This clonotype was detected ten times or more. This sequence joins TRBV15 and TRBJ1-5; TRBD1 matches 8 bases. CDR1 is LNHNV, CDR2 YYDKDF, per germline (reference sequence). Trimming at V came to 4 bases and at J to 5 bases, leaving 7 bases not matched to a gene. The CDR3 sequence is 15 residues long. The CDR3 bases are TGTGCCACCAGCACCGGGGACAGGTACGATCAGCCCCAGCATTTT. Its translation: CATSTGDRYDQPQHF.

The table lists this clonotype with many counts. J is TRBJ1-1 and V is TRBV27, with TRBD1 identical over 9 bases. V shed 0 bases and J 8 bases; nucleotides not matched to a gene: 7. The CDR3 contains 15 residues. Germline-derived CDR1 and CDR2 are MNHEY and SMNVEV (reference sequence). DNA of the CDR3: TGTGCCAGCAGTTTATCCGGGACAGGGTTCTTAGAAGCTTTCTTT. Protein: CASSLSGTGFLEAFF.

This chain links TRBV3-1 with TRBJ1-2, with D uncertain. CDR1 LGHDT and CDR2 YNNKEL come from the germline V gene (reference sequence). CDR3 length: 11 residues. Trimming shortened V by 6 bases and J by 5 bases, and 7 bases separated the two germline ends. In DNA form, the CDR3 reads TGTGCCAGCAGGGCGGAGTATGGCTACACCTTC. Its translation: CASRAEYGYTF. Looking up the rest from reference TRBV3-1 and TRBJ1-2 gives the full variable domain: DTAVSQTPKYLVTQMGNDKSIKCEQNLGHDTMYWYKQDSKKFLKIMFSYNNKELIINETVPNRFSPKSPDKAHLNLHINSLELGDSAVYFCASRAEYGYTFGSGTRLTVV.

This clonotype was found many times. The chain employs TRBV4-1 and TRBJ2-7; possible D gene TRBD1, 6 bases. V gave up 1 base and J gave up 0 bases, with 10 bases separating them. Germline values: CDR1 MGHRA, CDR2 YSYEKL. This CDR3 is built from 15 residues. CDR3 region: CASSQAGVGSYEQYV. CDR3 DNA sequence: TGCGCCAGCAGCCAAGCAGGGGTCGGCTCCTACGAGCAGTACGTC.

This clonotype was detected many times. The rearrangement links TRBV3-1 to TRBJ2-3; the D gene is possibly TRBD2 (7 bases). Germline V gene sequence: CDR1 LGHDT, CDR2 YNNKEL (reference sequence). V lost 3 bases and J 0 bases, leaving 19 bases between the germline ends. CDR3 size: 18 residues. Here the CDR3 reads CASSQDPFGGLSTDTQYF. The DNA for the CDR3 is TGTGCCAGCAGCCAGGACCCTTTCGGGGGGCTTAGCACAGATACGCAGTATTTT.

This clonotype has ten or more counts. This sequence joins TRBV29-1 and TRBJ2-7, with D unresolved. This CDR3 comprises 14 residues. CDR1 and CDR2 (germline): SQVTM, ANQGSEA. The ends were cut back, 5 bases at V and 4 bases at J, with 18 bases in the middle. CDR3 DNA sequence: TGCAGCGTTTCGAAACGAACCACAATGTACGAGCAGTACTTC. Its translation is CSVSKRTTMYEQYF.

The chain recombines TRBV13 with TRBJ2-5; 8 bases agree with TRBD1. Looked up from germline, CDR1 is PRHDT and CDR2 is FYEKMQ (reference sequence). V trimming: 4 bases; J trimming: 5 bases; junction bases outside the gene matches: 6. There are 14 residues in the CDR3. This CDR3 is CASSSGQGAETQYF. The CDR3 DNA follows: TGTGCCAGCAGCTCCGGACAGGGTGCGGAGACCCAGTACTTC.

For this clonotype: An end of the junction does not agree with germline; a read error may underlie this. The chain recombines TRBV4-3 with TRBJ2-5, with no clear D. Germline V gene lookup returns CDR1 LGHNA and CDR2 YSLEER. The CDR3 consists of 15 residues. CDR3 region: CASSQDSGLHETQYF. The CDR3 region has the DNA TGCGCCAGCAGCCAAGATTCGGGTCTGCACGAGACCCAATACTTC.

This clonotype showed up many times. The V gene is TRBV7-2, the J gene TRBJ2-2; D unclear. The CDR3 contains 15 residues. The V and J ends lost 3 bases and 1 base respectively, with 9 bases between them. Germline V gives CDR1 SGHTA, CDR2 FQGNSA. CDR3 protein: CASSLWIQNTGELFF. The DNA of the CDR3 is TGTGCCAGCAGCTTGTGGATACAGAACACCGGGGAGCTGTTTTTT.

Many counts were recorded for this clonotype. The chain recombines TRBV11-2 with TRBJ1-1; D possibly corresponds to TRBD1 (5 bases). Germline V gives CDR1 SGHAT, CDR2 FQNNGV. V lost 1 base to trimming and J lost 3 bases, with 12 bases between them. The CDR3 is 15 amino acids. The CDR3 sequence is CASSLGRLGDTEAFF. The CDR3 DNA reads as TGTGCCAGCAGCTTAGGCCGGTTAGGGGACACTGAAGCTTTCTTT.